Following are 29 T cell receptor beta chains from one sample sequenced in a study of response to subunit inactivated influenza vaccine. TCRdb ran MiXCR on the RT-PCR reads and lists one entry per CDR3 protein. Of around 200,000 distinct CDR3 sequences in the sample, 9.5% to 15% were seen once. This sample also appeared in a second study, on T cells expressing NK-cell markers. That study reports: 5'RACE template switching with UMIs generated TCR beta cDNA.

The sample in question was CD8+ T cells sorted from PBMCs, obtained 11 to 12 days after vaccination. Source of these receptors: a man aged 45-60 years who received an inactivated influenza vaccine.

V is TRBV9 and J is TRBJ2-1; D not certain. The CDR3 sequence is 14 residues long. CDR1 is SGDLS, CDR2 YYNGEE, per germline. V lost 0 bases to trimming and J lost 1 base, with 5 bases between them. This chain's CDR3 is CASSVDGSYNEQFF. The CDR3 DNA reads as TGTGCCAGCAGCGTAGACGGTTCCTACAATGAGCAGTTCTTC.

This chain uses TRBV30 with TRBJ2-1; a possible D gene is TRBD2 (7 bases). Trimming took 3 bases from V and 3 from J, leaving 12 bases between them. From germline, CDR1 is GTSNPN and CDR2 SVGIG (reference sequence). CDR3 size: 14 residues. CDR3 in amino acids: CAWRGGQGYNEQFF. The CDR3 nucleotides are TGTGCCTGGAGGGGGGGGCAGGGCTACAATGAGCAGTTCTTC.

V gene TRBV7-9 combines with J gene TRBJ2-1; a possible D gene is TRBD2 (5 bases). Germline V gene data show CDR1 as SEHNR and CDR2 as FQNEAQ (reference sequence). This CDR3 is built from 16 residues. Trimming pared 6 bases from V and 9 bases from J, leaving 24 bases between. This CDR3 is CASRDRPGSGLPEQFF. The CDR3 DNA sequence: TGTGCCAGCAGGGATCGTCCGGGGTCCGGCCTCCCTGAGCAGTTCTTC.

The rearrangement joins TRBV27 to TRBJ2-1, with 8 bases fitting TRBD2. After removal of 10 bases from V and 3 bases from J, the junction contained 11 bases not matched to a gene. CDR3 length: 15 amino acids. Germline V lookup: CDR1 MNHEY, CDR2 SMNVEV (reference sequence). The CDR3 bases are TGTGCCACCACCGGGGGGGGGGCTTTCTACAATGAGCAGTTCTTC. It is translated as CATTGGGAFYNEQFF.

This clonotype has a handful of counts. The rearrangement uses TRBV4-3 and TRBJ2-3; 10 nucleotides match TRBD2. The CDR3 sequence is 17 residues long. The junction had 7 bases not matched to a gene; V was cut back by 4 bases and J by 0 bases. CDR1 is LGHNA and CDR2 is YSLEER in the germline V gene. The CDR3 coding sequence is TGCGCCAGCAGCCCTGCTAGCGGGGGTTCAAGCACAGATACGCAGTATTTT. Its protein product is CASSPASGGSSTDTQYF.

This clonotype appeared a few times. The gene calls are TRBV27 and TRBJ2-1, with a weak D call TRBD2 (6 bases). This CDR3 contains 18 residues. The germline V gene has CDR1 MNHEY and CDR2 SMNVEV (reference sequence). V was pared by 2 bases and J by 6 bases, with 23 bases between. CDR3 sequence (DNA): TGTGCCAGCAGTTTAGTCCGGGGGTCCGGGTCCGCATCCAATGAGCAGTTCTTC. It yields the protein CASSLVRGSGSASNEQFF.

The V and J genes are TRBV6-1 and TRBJ2-5; 11 nucleotides agree with TRBD2. Germline assignment: CDR1 MNHNS and CDR2 SASEGT. J was trimmed by 2 bases and V by 0 bases; bases with no gene match: 5. This CDR3 is built from 17 residues. CDR3 sequence reads: CASSEAETSGMQETQYF. CDR3 DNA sequence: TGTGCCAGCAGTGAAGCCGAGACTAGCGGGATGCAAGAGACCCAGTACTTC.

This clonotype was seen many times. V is TRBV5-1 and J is TRBJ2-1; 8 positions match TRBD2. Germline-derived CDR1 and CDR2 are SGHRS and YFSETQ. V trimming: 1 base; J trimming: 0 bases; junction bases outside the gene matches: 3. CDR3 size: 16 residues. CDR3 loop: CASSLTGTSSYNEQFF. The CDR3 nucleotides read TGCGCCAGCAGCTTGACCGGGACTAGCTCCTACAATGAGCAGTTCTTC.

At least ten counts were recorded for this clonotype. The rearrangement uses TRBV30 and TRBJ1-4, with D uncertain. V lost 1 base, J lost 7 bases, and 10 bases lay in between. This CDR3 contains 13 residues. Germline CDR1 and CDR2: GTSNPN and SVGIG (reference sequence). The DNA of the CDR3 is TGTGCCTGGAGTGATGGCCTGACTGAAAAACTGTTTTTT. Amino acid sequence: CAWSDGLTEKLFF.

The rearrangement joins TRBV9 to TRBJ2-1; 9 bases line up with TRBD2. The CDR3 length is 15 residues. The junction had 8 bases not matched to a gene; V was cut back by 3 bases and J by 7 bases. Germline values: CDR1 SGDLS, CDR2 YYNGEE. The CDR3 reads CASSDSSGGRNEQFF. The CDR3 DNA follows: TGTGCCAGCAGCGACAGTAGCGGGGGTCGAAATGAGCAGTTCTTC.

The chain uses TRBV7-9 and TRBJ2-7; 7 bases are shared with TRBD2. The J segment lost 6 bases and the V segment lost 1 base, leaving 3 bases of the junction unmatched. CDR1 SEHNR and CDR2 FQNEAQ come from the germline V gene (reference sequence). CDR3 length: 13 amino acids. CDR3 in amino acids: CASSLGSGVEQYF. CDR3 sequence (DNA): TGTGCCAGCAGCTTAGGAAGCGGGGTCGAGCAGTACTTC.

The DNA for the CDR3 is TGTGCCAGCAGTTCAGGGATGGGCTATGGCTACACCTTC. It codes for CASSSGMGYGYTF. This sequence joins TRBV28 and TRBJ1-2, with TRBD1 as a possible D gene (5 bases). The CDR3 is 13 residues long. The germline V gene encodes CDR1 MDHEN and CDR2 SYDVKM. V was pared by 4 bases and J by 4 bases, with 10 bases between.

On this clonotype itself: This could be a read error, since a much larger clone is one nucleotide away. This rearrangement joins TRBV20-1 to TRBJ2-2, with TRBD2 as a possible D gene (5 bases). The CDR3 loop spans 13 amino acids. CDR1 and CDR2 from the germline V gene are DFQATT and SNEGSKA (reference sequence). This CDR3 reads CSASLDFTGELLF. CDR3 DNA: TGCAGTGCTAGCCTAGATTTCACCGGGGAGCTGCTTTTT.

Comments on this clonotype: This sequence may be a read error, since a much larger clone differs from it by one base. The J gene is TRBJ1-5, the V gene TRBV6-5; unclear D gene. The ends were cut back, 0 bases at V and 3 bases at J, with 9 bases in the middle. The CDR3 consists of 15 residues. Germline assignment: CDR1 MNHEY and CDR2 SVGAGI. The CDR3 nucleotides are TGTGCCAGCAGTTACTCGTTCCCAGACAATCAGCCCCAGCATTTT. It yields the protein CASSYSFPDNQPQHF.

This clonotype was observed a handful of times. The chain carries TRBV5-4 and TRBJ2-7; TRBD1 matches 10 bases. CDR1 and CDR2 from the germline V gene are SGHNT and YYREEE (reference sequence). The CDR3 extends over 15 amino acids. Trimming took 8 bases from V and 2 from J; bases not matched to a gene: 10. The DNA of the CDR3 is TGTGCCAGTAGACACGTGGGGACAGGGGCCTACGAGCAGTACTTC. Translating gives CASRHVGTGAYEQYF.

This clonotype was counted only a few times. This rearrangement joins TRBV28 to TRBJ1-1; 9 bases are a match to TRBD1. The CDR3 spans 12 residues. V was pared by 9 bases and J by 11 bases, with 10 bases of the junction left unmatched. CDR1 is MDHEN, CDR2 SYDVKM, per germline. The CDR3 DNA sequence: TGTGCCAGTACCGGGGACAGGGTGCACGCTTTCTTT. Translation: CASTGDRVHAFF.

CDR3 bases: TGTGCCAGCTCACCGGCGACCAGTTACGAGCAGTACTTC. The encoded protein is CASSPATSYEQYF. The chain couples TRBV18 to TRBJ2-7; D gene uncertain. The CDR3 extends over 13 amino acids. Looked up from germline, CDR1 is KGHSH and CDR2 is LQKENI. With 3 bases removed from V and 4 bases from J, the gap between germline ends came to 10 bases.

This clonotype came up a few times. The CDR3 region is CASSSIGGGLAEQYF. CDR3 bases: TGTGCCAGCAGCTCAATCGGTGGGGGCCTGGCCGAGCAGTACTTC. The rearrangement joins TRBV7-9 to TRBJ2-7, with a weak D call TRBD1 (6 bases). The CDR3 runs to 15 residues. V lost 4 bases and J lost 6, with 19 bases in between. Germline lookup yields CDR1 SEHNR and CDR2 FQNEAQ (reference sequence).

This chain uses TRBV4-1 with TRBJ1-5; a weak D match, TRBD1 (5 bases). Looked up from germline, CDR1 is MGHRA and CDR2 is YSYEKL. The CDR3 is 13 residues long. V was trimmed by 0 bases and J by 7 bases, leaving 7 bases between them. CDR3 coding DNA: TGCGCCAGCAGCCAAGACAGGGTCCAGCCCCAGCATTTT. It specifies CASSQDRVQPQHF.

J is TRBJ2-2 and V is TRBV28; 8 bases match TRBD2. This CDR3 spans 15 amino acids. In germline, CDR1 is MDHEN, CDR2 SYDVKM. V lost 5 bases and J lost 6; bases outside the gene matches: 8. CDR3 in amino acids: CASSPTGRDAGELFF. In DNA form, the CDR3 reads TGTGCCAGCAGTCCGACCGGGAGGGATGCCGGGGAGCTGTTTTTT.

This clonotype was seen a few times. The chain combines TRBV20-1 with TRBJ2-2, with D unclear. Trimming stripped 0 bases from V and 4 bases from J, with 9 bases between. Germline V CDR1 and CDR2: DFQATT, SNEGSKA (reference sequence). The CDR3 has 14 residues. The CDR3 DNA sequence: TGCAGTGCTAGAGACATTACCCTCACCGGGGAGCTGTTTTTT. Translating gives CSARDITLTGELFF.

The chain couples TRBV11-2 to TRBJ2-2; 8 nucleotides match TRBD2. Germline assignment: CDR1 SGHAT and CDR2 FQNNGV. This CDR3 has 18 amino acids. The ends lost 3 bases at V and 2 bases at J; junction bases unmatched: 11. The CDR3, as DNA: TGTGCCAGCAGCTTCAGAGCCGCGCTAGCGGGCAACACCGGGGAGCTGTTTTTT. It is translated as CASSFRAALAGNTGELFF.

The rearrangement joins TRBV7-9 to TRBJ2-5; TRBD2 matches at 13 bases. V shed 0 bases, J shed 4 bases, and the junction held 5 bases outside the gene matches. Per the germline V gene, CDR1 is SEHNR and CDR2 is FQNEAQ (reference sequence). The CDR3 is 17 amino acids. CDR3 residues: CASSLAGLAGPSETQYF. The CDR3 DNA is TGTGCCAGCAGCTTAGCGGGACTAGCGGGGCCCTCAGAGACCCAGTACTTC.

This sequence joins TRBV12-3 or TRBV12-4 and TRBJ1-3; D is unclear. This CDR3 has 15 residues. The V end lost 6 bases, the J end lost 4 bases, and 16 bases lay between the germline ends. DNA of the CDR3: TGTGCCAGCAGCTCCACATTAGTAGGGGGAAACACCATATATTTT. Amino acids: CASSSTLVGGNTIYF.

In nucleotides, the CDR3 is TGTGCCAGCAGCTTCTCCAGTACTGGAAACACCATATATTTT. Its protein product is CASSFSSTGNTIYF. The chain is built from TRBV7-9 and TRBJ1-3; D unresolved. CDR1 and CDR2 (germline): SEHNR, FQNEAQ (reference sequence). Trimming removed 3 bases at V and 2 bases at J, with 8 bases between. The CDR3 sequence is 14 residues long.

The J gene is TRBJ2-7, the V gene TRBV20-1; D may correspond to TRBD1 or TRBD2 (5 bases each). This CDR3 comprises 13 residues. Trimming shortened V by 5 bases and J by 7 bases, and 18 bases separated the two germline ends. Germline V CDR1 and CDR2: DFQATT, SNEGSKA (reference sequence). CDR3: CSAGPGPIGEQYF. The CDR3, as DNA: TGCAGTGCTGGCCCGGGACCGATCGGGGAGCAGTACTTC.

This chain links TRBV6-5 with TRBJ2-2; maybe TRBD1 (6 bases). Trimming took off 2 bases at V and 7 bases at J, with 14 bases between the two ends. Per germline, CDR1 MNHEY and CDR2 SVGAGI. The CDR3 totals 15 residues. CDR3 protein: CASSYGIQGIGELFF. The CDR3 bases are TGTGCCAGCAGTTACGGGATACAGGGCATCGGGGAGCTGTTTTTT.

The rearrangement uses TRBV20-1 and TRBJ2-7; 8 bases fit TRBD1. The length of the CDR3 is 17 residues. V dropped 3 bases and J dropped 2; count of bases not matched to a gene: 15. Per germline, CDR1 DFQATT and CDR2 SNEGSKA (reference sequence). CDR3: CSASFPVDREETYEQYF. The CDR3 region has the DNA TGCAGTGCTAGTTTTCCGGTGGACAGGGAGGAGACCTACGAGCAGTACTTC.

The chain employs TRBV7-9 and TRBJ2-7, with D uncertain. The V and J ends lost 2 bases and 6 bases respectively, with 11 bases between them. Germline-derived CDR1 and CDR2 are SEHNR and FQNEAQ (reference sequence). The CDR3 runs 13 residues. The CDR3: CASSLILIGEQYF. DNA of the CDR3: TGTGCCAGCAGCTTAATCCTGATAGGCGAGCAGTACTTC.